A single sample is the source of the 17 T cell receptor beta chains below, sequenced in a study of blood T cells in healthy people across ages. Sample-barcoded 5' priming and a J-beta primer mix drove a second PCR of roughly 7 to 11 cycles. TCRdb re-derived calls from the 5' RACE reads in MiXCR, one entry per CDR3 protein. The repertoire has some 550,000 distinct CDR3 sequences, 40% to 50% of them found once; the top ten carry 20% to 25%. The specimen was blood. These receptors came from a man aged 80 or over in good health.

This clonotype appeared a few times. This rearrangement joins TRBV7-2 to TRBJ2-3, with D unresolved. Trimming removed 5 bases at V and 3 bases at J, with 6 bases between. In germline, CDR1 is SGHTA, CDR2 FQGNSA. The length of the CDR3 is 12 residues. For the CDR3, the DNA is TGTGCCAGCAGCACTGTAACAGATACGCAGTATTTT. Its protein product is CASSTVTDTQYF.

This rearrangement joins TRBV7-2 to TRBJ2-2; 7 positions match TRBD1. Germline-derived CDR1 and CDR2 are SGHTA and FQGNSA. CDR3 length: 14 amino acids. V shed 2 bases, J shed 4 bases, and the junction held 1 base outside the gene matches. The CDR3 region is CASSLNRGTGELFF. The DNA for the CDR3 is TGTGCCAGCAGCTTAAACAGGGGCACCGGGGAGCTGTTTTTT.

The chain has TRBV12-3 or TRBV12-4 and TRBJ2-7, with TRBD1 matching 8 bases. Losses at the gene ends were 3 bases for V and 2 bases for J; bases not matched to a gene: 3. The CDR3 contains 14 residues. This CDR3 is CASSFARGPYEQYF. For the CDR3, the DNA is TGTGCCAGCAGTTTCGCCAGGGGGCCCTACGAGCAGTACTTC.

This clonotype was counted at least ten times. This chain connects TRBV7-2 to TRBJ2-7; 10 nucleotides align to TRBD1. Trimming removed 2 bases from V and 6 bases from J; junction bases left unmatched: 4. Per germline, CDR1 SGHTA and CDR2 FQGNSA. The CDR3 has 14 amino acids. The CDR3 region has the DNA TGTGCCAGCAGCTTATACGGGACAGGGGCCGAGCAGTACTTC. It specifies CASSLYGTGAEQYF.

The J gene is TRBJ2-7, the V gene TRBV4-2, with D perhaps given as TRBD1 or TRBD2 (6 bases each). Germline CDR1 reads LGHNA; CDR2 reads YNFKEQ. V was clipped by 3 bases and J by 2 bases, with 11 bases between them. CDR3 length: 14 amino acids. Here the CDR3 reads CASSQFRGAYEQYF. The DNA for the CDR3 is TGTGCCAGCAGCCAGTTTAGGGGGGCCTACGAGCAGTACTTC.

The CDR3 bases are TGCAGCGACAGGGGGAGCACAGATACGCAGTATTTT. This encodes CSDRGSTDTQYF. The chain carries TRBV29-1 and TRBJ2-3; 8 bases fit TRBD1. The trim removed 7 bases at V and 0 bases at J, leaving 0 bases unmatched. The germline CDR1 and CDR2 sequences are SQVTM and ANQGSEA. The CDR3 extends over 12 amino acids.

This clonotype was observed a handful of times. In DNA, the CDR3 is TGCAGCGTGGCAACCGGGACTACCGTAAACATTCAGTACTTC. The encoded protein is CSVATGTTVNIQYF. The chain couples TRBV29-1 to TRBJ2-4, with 7 bases lining up with TRBD2. The CDR3 sequence is 14 residues long. Germline V gene lookup returns CDR1 SQVTM and CDR2 ANQGSEA. V trimming: 6 bases; J trimming: 6 bases; junction bases outside the gene matches: 11.

The V call is TRBV7-9, the J call TRBJ1-2; TRBD1 matches at 7 bases. After removal of 5 bases from V and 0 bases from J, the junction contained 6 bases not matched to a gene. This CDR3 has 15 residues. CDR1 is SEHNR, CDR2 FQNEAQ, per germline (reference sequence). CDR3 residues: CASSGGQLANYGYTF. CDR3 DNA: TGTGCCAGCAGCGGGGGACAGCTGGCTAACTATGGCTACACCTTC.

In the case of this clonotype: A single base separates this from a much larger clone, so it may be a read error. V gene TRBV3-1 combines with J gene TRBJ2-5; perhaps TRBD2 as D (6 bases). Per germline, CDR1 LGHDT and CDR2 YNNKEL (reference sequence). The CDR3 has 13 residues. The CDR3 is CASSRDFQETRYF. The CDR3 bases are TGTGCCAGCAGCCGGGACTTCCAAGAGACCCGGTACTTC.

This clonotype was seen a handful of times. The chain links TRBV2 to TRBJ1-4; D perhaps matches TRBD1 (5 bases). V was shortened by 3 bases and J by 5 bases, with 7 bases between the two germline ends. There are 13 residues in the CDR3. Germline V gene lookup returns CDR1 SNHLY and CDR2 FYNNEI. The CDR3 DNA sequence: TGTGCCAGCAGTGATGGGACGAATGAAAAACTGTTTTTT. Its protein is CASSDGTNEKLFF.

In this sample, this clonotype turned up a few times. V gene TRBV4-3 combines with J gene TRBJ2-1; tentative D call: TRBD2 (6 bases). Germline CDR1 and CDR2: LGHNA and YSLEER. Trimming left V 0 bases short and J 0 bases short, with 9 bases between. The CDR3 extends over 16 amino acids. The CDR3 bases are TGCGCCAGCAGCCAAGAGGAGGGATTCTCCTACAATGAGCAGTTCTTC. Translation: CASSQEEGFSYNEQFF.

This sequence joins TRBV20-1 and TRBJ1-4, with D possibly being TRBD1 (6 bases). This CDR3 is 15 amino acids long. Per the germline V gene, CDR1 is DFQATT and CDR2 is SNEGSKA (reference sequence). With 0 bases removed from V and 7 bases from J, the gap between germline ends came to 15 bases. CDR3 nucleotide sequence: TGCAGTGCTAGAGATGCGGGTCGGGGGGCTGAAAAACTGTTTTTT. Translation gives CSARDAGRGAEKLFF.

This clonotype was counted a few times. The chain recombines TRBV29-1 with TRBJ1-2; 7 bases agree with TRBD1. The germline V gene has CDR1 SQVTM and CDR2 ANQGSEA. The CDR3 contains 12 residues. V shed 7 bases, J shed 1 base, and the junction held 3 bases outside the gene matches. The CDR3 bases are TGCAGCGCCTCAGGGGGTAACTATGGCTACACCTTC. Its translation: CSASGGNYGYTF. The full variable domain, rest sourced from reference TRBV29-1 and TRBJ1-2, is SAVISQKPSRDICQRGTSLTIQCQVDSQVTMMFWYRQQPGQSLTLIATANQGSEATYESGFVIDKFPISRPNLTFSTLTVSNMSPEDSSIYLCSASGGNYGYTFGSGTRLTVV.

This clonotype was recorded a few times. The rearrangement joins TRBV9 to TRBJ2-1; 9 positions match TRBD2. The CDR3 covers 18 residues. V was pared by 0 bases and J by 5 bases, with 12 bases of the junction left unmatched. CDR1 and CDR2 from the germline V gene are SGDLS and YYNGEE. CDR3 DNA sequence: TGTGCCAGCAGCGTAGCCGGGGTGGGGCTAGCGGGGAACAATGAGCAGTTCTTC. Translated, it gives CASSVAGVGLAGNNEQFF.

The chain combines TRBV2 with TRBJ1-5, with D unresolved. V dropped 0 bases and J dropped 7 bases, with 13 bases sitting between them. The germline V gene has CDR1 SNHLY and CDR2 FYNNEI. This CDR3 has 15 residues. The CDR3 bases are TGTGCCAGCAGTGAAGCGCCTGAAGTTCGGCAGCCCCAGCATTTT. It yields the protein CASSEAPEVRQPQHF.

This clonotype came up once. The rearrangement links TRBV3-1 to TRBJ1-6, with D perhaps matching TRBD1 (5 bases). V gave up 3 bases and J gave up 5 bases, with 11 bases separating them. Germline assignment: CDR1 LGHDT and CDR2 YNNKEL (reference sequence). This CDR3 contains 15 residues. CDR3 protein: CASSQMTDHNSPLHF. The CDR3 coding sequence is TGTGCCAGCAGCCAGATGACAGATCATAATTCACCCCTCCACTTT.

The chain couples TRBV20-1 to TRBJ2-3, with unresolved D. Trimming removed 5 bases at V and 6 bases at J, with 9 bases between. This CDR3 has 11 residues. Germline lookup yields CDR1 DFQATT and CDR2 SNEGSKA (reference sequence). This CDR3 reads CSAPTVDTQYF. CDR3 coding DNA: TGCAGTGCTCCTACAGTGGATACGCAGTATTTT.